The 28 T cell receptor beta chains below come from one sample, sequenced in a study of cytomegalovirus exposure and HLA in healthy donors. PCR primers comprised 60 Vbeta and 13 Jbeta primers. TCRdb's table, derived via immunoSEQ multiplex PCR, lists solely in-frame clones and lacks some. The sample holds some 110,000 clones, around 83% seen once. The sequencing sample was made of PBMCs. These receptors were collected from a man aged 25 to 40 in good health and CMV-seropositive.

V gene TRBV6-1 combines with J gene TRBJ2-4, with 8 bases that match TRBD1. The CDR3 runs to 15 residues. With 10 bases clipped from V and 3 bases from J, the junction kept 11 bases outside the gene matches. CDR1 is MNHNS and CDR2 is SASEGT in the germline V gene. Written as DNA, the CDR3 is TGTGCCACCAAGAGGGCAGGGGGCGTCAAAAACATTCAGTACTTC. Protein sequence: CATKRAGGVKNIQYF.

The rearrangement uses TRBV5-1 and TRBJ2-1; D uncertain. V lost 1 base, J lost 5 bases, and 10 bases lay in between. This CDR3 comprises 14 residues. Germline CDR1 reads SGHRS; CDR2 reads YFSETQ. The CDR3 region is CASSLLAAHNEQFF. The CDR3 nucleotides are TGCGCCAGCAGCTTGCTGGCGGCCCACAATGAGCAGTTCTTC.

The chain uses TRBV2 and TRBJ2-1, with a weak D call TRBD2 (7 bases). CDR3 length equals 13 residues. Between the trimmed V and J ends, which lost 5 bases and 10 bases, there was a span of 15 bases. The V gene's germline CDR1 is SNHLY and CDR2 FYNNEI. The CDR3 spells CASSYPRGGEQFF. Here the CDR3 DNA reads TGTGCCAGCAGTTATCCGAGGGGGGGCGAGCAGTTCTTC.

The chain is built from TRBV19 and TRBJ1-4; D remains unclear. This CDR3 is built from 14 residues. The V end lost 1 base, the J end lost 8 bases, and 11 bases lay between the germline ends. The germline CDR1 and CDR2 sequences are LNHDA and SQIVND (reference sequence). The CDR3 bases are TGTGCCAGTAGTATAGGCGGGGTTGTGGAAAAACTGTTTTTT. This gives the protein CASSIGGVVEKLFF. Together with reference TRBV19 and TRBJ1-4, the CDR3 gives the full variable domain: DGGITQSPKYLFRKEGQNVTLSCEQNLNHDAMYWYRQDPGQGLRLIYYSQIVNDFQKGDIAEGYSVSREKKESFPLTVTSAQKNPTAFYLCASSIGGVVEKLFFGSGTQLSVL.

The V and J genes are TRBV7-7 and TRBJ2-5; TRBD2 aligns across 9 bases. Germline values: CDR1 SSHAT, CDR2 FNYEAQ (reference sequence). Trimming took 2 bases from V and 4 from J; bases not matched to a gene: 2. The CDR3 totals 14 residues. The CDR3 reads CASSLQAGGETQYF. CDR3 bases: TGTGCCAGCAGCTTACAAGCGGGGGGAGAGACCCAGTACTTC.

V usage is TRBV5-1 and J usage is TRBJ2-7; perhaps TRBD1 as D (6 bases). Germline V gene data show CDR1 as SGHRS and CDR2 as YFSETQ. Between the trimmed V and J ends, which lost 4 bases and 5 bases, there was a span of 13 bases. The CDR3 covers 13 residues. CDR3 in DNA: TGCGCCAGCAGCGGCGGACAGAACGACGAGCAGTACTTC. As protein: CASSGGQNDEQYF.

The J gene is TRBJ1-5, the V gene TRBV5-1; maybe TRBD1 (5 bases). Germline values: CDR1 SGHRS, CDR2 YFSETQ. This CDR3 is 15 amino acids long. The ends were cut back, 1 base at V and 7 bases at J, with 15 bases in the middle. The CDR3 nucleotides read TGCGCCAGCAGCTTGAGCGCGGGGTCAGGGCAGCCCCAGCATTTT. Translation: CASSLSAGSGQPQHF.

J is TRBJ1-1 and V is TRBV5-1; tentatively, D is TRBD1 (5 bases). Per germline, CDR1 SGHRS and CDR2 YFSETQ. Trimming left V 5 bases short and J 4 bases short, with 12 bases between. This CDR3 has 13 amino acids. In nucleotides, the CDR3 is TGCGCCAGCAGGACGGAGGGGACCACTGAAGCTTTCTTT. Translating it yields CASRTEGTTEAFF.

CDR3 residues: CAWSMGTPIYTEAFF. DNA for the CDR3: TGTGCCTGGAGTATGGGGACACCTATATACACTGAAGCTTTCTTT. The V and J genes are TRBV30 and TRBJ1-1, with D perhaps matching TRBD1 (6 bases). This CDR3 region has 15 residues. Looked up from germline, CDR1 is GTSNPN and CDR2 is SVGIG (reference sequence). Trimming left V 2 bases short and J 3 bases short, with 16 bases between.

The CDR3 loop is CASSFRWGSVTKNIQYF. CDR3 DNA: TGTGCCAGCAGTTTCCGATGGGGCTCTGTTACCAAAAACATTCAGTACTTC. The rearrangement joins TRBV28 to TRBJ2-4; tentative D call: TRBD1 (5 bases). The CDR3 covers 17 residues. Germline-derived CDR1 and CDR2 are MDHEN and SYDVKM. The V end was cut by 3 bases, the J end by 2 bases, with 17 bases between. The entire variable domain, with the rest obtained from reference TRBV28 and TRBJ2-4, is as follows: DVKVTQSSRYLVKRTGEKVFLECVQDMDHENMFWYRQDPGLGLRLIYFSYDVKMKEKGDIPEGYSVSREKKERFSLILESASTNQTSMYLCASSFRWGSVTKNIQYFGAGTRLSVL.

This clone has more than one count but fewer than ten. V gene TRBV6-8 combines with J gene TRBJ1-6; D is perhaps TRBD1 (6 bases). V dropped 8 bases and J dropped 5 bases, with 16 bases sitting between them. This CDR3 is built from 15 residues. Germline CDR1 is MNHGY and CDR2 is SAAAGT. The CDR3 loop is CASGQLGSNNSPLHF. CDR3 in DNA: TGTGCCAGCGGACAGCTGGGGTCTAATAATTCACCCCTCCACTTT.

V and J are TRBV4-2 and TRBJ2-5; possibly TRBD2 for D (6 bases). V was shortened by 5 bases and J by 4 bases, with 26 bases between the two germline ends. There are 18 residues in the CDR3. Germline V gene sequence: CDR1 LGHNA, CDR2 YNFKEQ. The CDR3, as DNA: TGTGCCAGCAGCGACTCCTCAAAGACTGCGGGGAGCGGAGAGACCCAGTACTTC. Translated: CASSDSSKTAGSGETQYF.

V usage is TRBV11-2 and J usage is TRBJ2-7; maybe TRBD2 (5 bases). Trimming took off 3 bases at V and 6 bases at J, with 15 bases between the two ends. The CDR3 is made up of 14 amino acids. The V gene's germline CDR1 is SGHAT and CDR2 FQNNGV. CDR3 bases: TGTGCCAGCAGCTTGGATCGGGGAGCCTTCGAGCAGTACTTC. Its protein is CASSLDRGAFEQYF.

The table lists this clone with a few counts. V and J are TRBV9 and TRBJ2-5; weak D call: TRBD1 (6 bases). Trimming took 3 bases from V and 1 from J, leaving 16 bases between them. The germline V gene has CDR1 SGDLS and CDR2 YYNGEE. This CDR3 has 16 residues. CDR3 sequence reads: CASSAGGQSLQETQYF. The CDR3 coding sequence is TGTGCCAGCAGCGCAGGCGGACAGAGCCTCCAAGAGACCCAGTACTTC.

This chain joins TRBV5-6 and TRBJ1-1; 7 bases fit TRBD1. Trimming cost V 1 base and J 6 bases; bases outside gene matches: 3. Germline V gives CDR1 SGHDT, CDR2 YYEEEE. The CDR3 loop spans 13 amino acids. DNA of the CDR3: TGTGCCAGCAGCTTGAGACAGGGCGCTGAAGCTTTCTTT. Protein: CASSLRQGAEAFF.

V and J are TRBV10-3 and TRBJ2-1, with TRBD2 as a possible D gene (7 bases). The CDR3 extends over 16 amino acids. The V end lost 3 bases, the J end lost 6 bases, and 18 bases lay between the germline ends. Germline assignment: CDR1 ENHRY and CDR2 SYGVKD. The CDR3 sequence is CAISESGWGGLNEQFF. CDR3 coding DNA: TGTGCCATCAGTGAAAGTGGGTGGGGGGGCCTCAATGAGCAGTTCTTC.

The gene calls are TRBV25-1 and TRBJ2-3, with D possibly matching TRBD1 (6 bases). The V end lost 2 bases, the J end lost 3 bases, and 15 bases lay between the germline ends. Germline V lookup: CDR1 MGHDK, CDR2 SYGVNS. This CDR3 has 16 amino acids. As DNA, the CDR3 is TGTGCCAGCAGTGAAAATCAGGGGTGGGGAACAGATACGCAGTATTTT. Its protein is CASSENQGWGTDTQYF.

The chain is built from TRBV2 and TRBJ2-1; maybe TRBD1 (6 bases). Trimming shortened V by 3 bases and J by 3 bases, and 6 bases separated the two germline ends. From germline, CDR1 is SNHLY and CDR2 FYNNEI. This CDR3 contains 13 residues. The DNA of the CDR3 is TGTGCCAGCAGTGAGACAGGCTACAATGAGCAGTTCTTC. Translated: CASSETGYNEQFF.

This clone showed up just a few times. This rearrangement joins TRBV6-6 to TRBJ2-2; D might be TRBD2 (6 bases). The length of the CDR3 is 13 residues. CDR1 MNHNY and CDR2 SVGAGI come from the germline V gene (reference sequence). Trimming cost V 6 bases and J 1 base, with 6 bases left between them. This CDR3 is CASRRENTGELFF. The DNA for the CDR3 is TGTGCCAGCAGGCGGGAGAACACCGGGGAGCTGTTTTTT.

This chain joins TRBV6-1 and TRBJ2-7, with a tentative D call TRBD2 (5 bases). Germline V gene lookup returns CDR1 MNHNS and CDR2 SASEGT. There are 12 residues in the CDR3. V lost 3 bases to trimming and J lost 6 bases, with 9 bases between them. Here the CDR3 DNA reads TGTGCCAGCAGTGACCGGGGAATCGAGCAGTACGTC. Its translation is CASSDRGIEQYV.

With regard to this clone: One end of the junction does not line up with germline, which may come from a read error. Other DNA sequences in this sample translate to the same CDR3. The chain uses TRBV9 and TRBJ1-1; TRBD1 aligns across 11 bases. The CDR3 runs to 15 residues. CDR1 and CDR2 from the germline V gene are SGDLS and YYNGEE. Here the CDR3 reads CASSDRTGGVTEAFF. The CDR3 DNA follows: TGTGCTAGCAGCGACCGGACAGGGGGCGTTACTGAAGCTTTCTTT.

This clone has more than one count but fewer than ten. The chain uses TRBV7-2 and TRBJ2-5, with 9 bases aligning to TRBD2. The CDR3 totals 17 residues. V was clipped by 5 bases and J by 5 bases; unmatched bases: 15. CDR1 is SGHTA and CDR2 is FQGNSA in the germline V gene. CDR3 amino acids: CASSLGTSPGGLETQYF. The CDR3 DNA follows: TGTGCCAGCAGCCTAGGGACTAGCCCGGGGGGGTTGGAGACCCAGTACTTC.

This clone turned up a few times. V usage is TRBV11-3 and J usage is TRBJ2-3, with 8 bases fitting TRBD2. The CDR3 has 15 residues. Germline values: CDR1 SGHNT, CDR2 YENEEA. Germline trimming cut 2 bases from V and 1 base from J; bases unmatched to any gene: 2. CDR3 region: CASSLQRGRTDTQYF. CDR3 coding DNA: TGTGCCAGCAGCTTACAGCGGGGGCGCACAGATACGCAGTATTTT.

The CDR3 bases are TGTGCCAGCAGCGTAGAGGGCCAGGGTTATGAGCAGTTCTTC. Translation: CASSVEGQGYEQFF. The genes are TRBV9 and TRBJ2-1; perhaps TRBD1 as D (5 bases). Trimming removed 0 bases from V and 8 bases from J, with 12 bases in between. The CDR3 runs 14 residues. Looked up from germline, CDR1 is SGDLS and CDR2 is YYNGEE.

The chain combines TRBV28 with TRBJ1-1; 10 bases are a match to TRBD1. V shed 2 bases and J 4 bases; nucleotides not matched to a gene: 4. The CDR3 loop spans 15 amino acids. The germline V gene has CDR1 MDHEN and CDR2 SYDVKM. The CDR3 nucleotides read TGTGCCAGCAGTTTAGGGGGACAGGGGTTCACTGAAGCTTTCTTT. It is translated as CASSLGGQGFTEAFF.

The V and J genes are TRBV10-3 and TRBJ1-5; D uncertain. The CDR3 has 13 residues. V shed 0 bases and J shed 3 bases, with 3 bases lying between them. CDR1 and CDR2 from the germline V gene are ENHRY and SYGVKD. In nucleotides, the CDR3 is TGTGCCATCAGTGAGTCCTCCAATCAGCCCCAGCATTTT. Amino acids: CAISESSNQPQHF.

The rearrangement links TRBV28 to TRBJ1-2, with 10 bases lining up with TRBD1. Trimming took 7 bases from V and 3 from J; bases not matched to a gene: 14. Germline-derived CDR1 and CDR2 are MDHEN and SYDVKM. CDR3 length: 17 residues. In nucleotides, the CDR3 is TGTGCCAGCACCCTATCCGGGACAGGGGTTTTATACTATGGCTACACCTTC. Encoded protein: CASTLSGTGVLYYGYTF.

The chain recombines TRBV7-9 with TRBJ2-5, with 7 bases aligning to TRBD1. There are 15 residues in the CDR3. CDR1 SEHNR and CDR2 FQNEAQ come from the germline V gene (reference sequence). Germline trimming cut 3 bases from V and 1 base from J; bases unmatched to any gene: 5. The CDR3 loop reads CASSFSGQSQETQYF. CDR3 nucleotides: TGTGCCAGCAGCTTTTCGGGACAGAGCCAAGAGACCCAGTACTTC.